The entry that follows covers one TCR beta chain sequence. These data come from a study of patients and donors after allogeneic stem cell transplantation. There are 14 residues in the CDR3. Germline-derived CDR1 and CDR2 are SEHNR and FQNEAQ (reference sequence). The V gene lost 2 bases and the J gene lost 7 bases, with 14 bases spanning the gap. MiXCR, run by TCRdb on the RT-PCR reads, gives a single entry per CDR3 protein. The sample has roughly 180,000 distinct CDR3 sequences, 41% seen once. The clonotype originates from a human donor who was either an allogeneic HSCT recipient or a stem cell or donor lymphocyte infusion donor (not recorded which). It is not recorded whose cells these are; they may come from a transplant donor. This rearrangement joins TRBV7-9 to TRBJ1-2; D gene unclear. The specimen was blood, either unsorted or a sorted T cell fraction (not recorded which). DNA of the CDR3: TGTGCCAGCAGCTTATCCGGTCGCATAGGTGGCTACACCTTC. Its protein product is CASSLSGRIGGYTF.